The 32 T cell receptor beta chains given below trace back to one sample, sequenced in a study of blood T cell repertoires in COVID-19. The method was immunoSEQ multiplex PCR; TCRdb's version includes in-frame clones alone and lacks a portion of them. The table shows approximately 380,000 clones, with approximately 90% occurring only once. The sequenced sample consisted of PBMCs or T cells enriched from blood (not recorded which). These TCRs come from a woman aged 18-30 years who had recovered from COVID-19.

The DNA for the CDR3 is TGTGCCAGCAGCTTAATTATCGGGGAGCTGTTTTTT. Amino acid sequence: CASSLIIGELFF. The V call is TRBV7-2, the J call TRBJ2-2; D call uncertain. This CDR3 contains 12 residues. The V gene's germline CDR1 is SGHTA and CDR2 FQGNSA. Trimming shortened V by 2 bases and J by 7 bases, and 5 bases separated the two germline ends. Variable domain in full (rest from reference TRBV7-2 and TRBJ2-2): GAGVSQSPSNKVTEKGKDVELRCDPISGHTALYWYRQSLGQGLEFLIYFQGNSAPDKSGLPSDRFSAERTGGSVSTLTIQRTQQEDSAVYLCASSLIIGELFFGEGSRLTVL.

The rearrangement joins TRBV19 to TRBJ1-1; TRBD1 might be the D (5 bases). The CDR3 length is 13 residues. Trimming stripped 5 bases from V and 0 bases from J, with 7 bases between. CDR1 is LNHDA and CDR2 is SQIVND in the germline V gene (reference sequence). CDR3 DNA: TGTGCCAGTAGTGACAGCTTGAACACTGAAGCTTTCTTT. Its translation: CASSDSLNTEAFF.

The CDR3 region is CASSLSRAGVERNTEAFF. The CDR3 region has the DNA TGCGCCAGCAGTCTGAGTAGGGCAGGGGTGGAGAGAAACACTGAAGCTTTCTTT. This rearrangement joins TRBV4-1 to TRBJ1-1, with D perhaps matching TRBD1 (6 bases). Germline CDR1 MGHRA, CDR2 YSYEKL. The V end was cut by 6 bases, the J end by 2 bases, with 25 bases between. The CDR3 extends over 18 amino acids.

This clone was seen once. The V call is TRBV5-1, the J call TRBJ2-3, with 7 bases aligning to TRBD1. The CDR3 length is 15 residues. V lost 0 bases, J lost 6 bases, and 7 bases stayed unmatched. Germline loops: CDR1 SGHRS, CDR2 YFSETQ. This CDR3 is CASSLAEQGFDTQYF. The CDR3 DNA reads as TGCGCCAGCAGCTTGGCCGAACAGGGGTTTGATACGCAGTATTTT.

The V call is TRBV7-2, the J call TRBJ2-1; 12 bases are shared with TRBD2. The CDR3 consists of 17 residues. Germline assignment: CDR1 SGHTA and CDR2 FQGNSA. V was pared by 4 bases and J by 2 bases, with 6 bases of the junction left unmatched. The CDR3 is CASSSPTSGGPYNEQFF. CDR3 DNA sequence: TGTGCCAGCAGCTCCCCGACTAGCGGGGGCCCCTACAATGAGCAGTTCTTC. The whole variable domain, filled in from reference TRBV7-2 and TRBJ2-1, reads GAGVSQSPSNKVTEKGKDVELRCDPISGHTALYWYRQSLGQGLEFLIYFQGNSAPDKSGLPSDRFSAERTGGSVSTLTIQRTQQEDSAVYLCASSSPTSGGPYNEQFFGPGTRLTVL.

In the case of this clone: The same CDR3 is also encoded by other DNA sequences in this sample. The J gene is TRBJ2-7, the V gene TRBV6-5, with D tentatively TRBD1 (6 bases). The V and J ends lost 6 bases and 2 bases respectively, with 11 bases between them. CDR1 and CDR2 from the germline V gene are MNHEY and SVGAGI. CDR3 length equals 13 residues. The CDR3 coding sequence is TGTGCCAGCAGCCCAGGGACACCCTACGAGCAGTACTTC. Translating gives CASSPGTPYEQYF.

This rearrangement joins TRBV11-2 to TRBJ1-2, with D perhaps matching TRBD1 (6 bases). CDR3 length: 15 amino acids. CDR1 and CDR2 (germline): SGHAT, FQNNGV. Trimming took 0 bases from V and 5 from J, leaving 13 bases between them. For the CDR3, the DNA is TGTGCCAGCAGCTTAGAACCCAGGGGTGGTTATGGCTACACCTTC. This translates into CASSLEPRGGYGYTF.

The V gene is TRBV4-1, the J gene TRBJ2-7, with 11 positions matching TRBD2. Germline CDR1 MGHRA, CDR2 YSYEKL. The trim removed 0 bases at V and 3 bases at J, leaving 4 bases unmatched. This CDR3 has 16 residues. In nucleotides, the CDR3 is TGCGCCAGCAGCCAAGACCTAGCGGGGGGAAACTACGAGCAGTACTTC. Its translation is CASSQDLAGGNYEQYF.

CDR3 in amino acids: CASSQGGLDYGYTF. The CDR3 DNA reads as TGTGCCAGCAGCCAGGGAGGTCTGGACTATGGCTACACCTTC. The rearrangement links TRBV7-3 to TRBJ1-2, with D possibly TRBD1 on 5 matching bases. Germline loops: CDR1 SGHTA, CDR2 FQGTGA. The CDR3 covers 14 residues. The germline V and J ends were trimmed by 5 bases and 3 bases, with 13 bases remaining between them. Filled out from reference TRBV7-3 and TRBJ1-2, the complete variable domain reads GAGVSQTPSNKVTEKGKYVELRCDPISGHTALYWYRQSLGQGPEFLIYFQGTGAADDSGLPNDRFFAVRPEGSVSTLKIQRTERGDSAVYLCASSQGGLDYGYTFGSGTRLTVV.

This chain links TRBV3-1 (or the pseudogene TRBV3-2) with TRBJ1-1, with D unresolved. CDR1 is LGHDT, CDR2 YNNKEL, per germline (reference sequence). Between the trimmed V and J ends, which lost 5 bases and 1 base, there was a span of 14 bases. The CDR3 loop spans 15 amino acids. The CDR3 nucleotides read TGTGCCAGCAGCGCCCCAACGGGGTCGAACACTGAAGCTTTCTTT. Protein sequence: CASSAPTGSNTEAFF.

The chain is built from TRBV11-1 and TRBJ2-1; 9 positions agree with TRBD1. The CDR3 runs 15 residues. Trimming cost V 5 bases and J 8 bases; bases outside gene matches: 10. Germline V lookup: CDR1 SGHAT, CDR2 FQDESV (reference sequence). The CDR3 is CASSHPGTGFDEQFF. Written as DNA, the CDR3 is TGTGCCAGCAGCCACCCCGGGACAGGGTTCGATGAGCAGTTCTTC.

The chain is built from TRBV7-3 and TRBJ2-1; 11 nucleotides agree with TRBD2. From germline, CDR1 is SGHTA and CDR2 FQGTGA. This CDR3 is 16 amino acids long. Trimming took 0 bases from V and 5 from J; bases not matched to a gene: 3. The CDR3 region has the DNA TGTGCCAGCAGCTTAACTACTAGCGGGGGCCACAATGAGCAGTTCTTC. Translated, it gives CASSLTTSGGHNEQFF.

This clone was seen a single time. The CDR3 region has the DNA TGTGCCAGCAGTCGACAGGGGACTGAAGCTTTCTTT. This encodes CASSRQGTEAFF. The gene calls are TRBV4-2 and TRBJ1-1; 8 nucleotides match TRBD1. The V segment lost 6 bases and the J segment 5 bases; nucleotides outside the gene matches: 2. CDR3 length: 12 residues. Germline values: CDR1 LGHNA, CDR2 YNFKEQ.

This clone was counted a few times. Additional DNA sequences in this sample encode the identical CDR3. In nucleotides, the CDR3 is TGCGCCAGCAGTCGGACAGGGGCTGGAAACACCATATATTTT. Encoded protein: CASSRTGAGNTIYF. V gene TRBV5-1 combines with J gene TRBJ1-3; 9 nucleotides align to TRBD1. Germline loops: CDR1 SGHRS, CDR2 YFSETQ. Losses at the gene ends were 5 bases for V and 2 bases for J; bases not matched to a gene: 2. This CDR3 has 14 residues.

V is TRBV2 and J is TRBJ2-2, with D maybe TRBD2 (5 bases). The germline CDR1 and CDR2 sequences are SNHLY and FYNNEI. V lost 4 bases, J lost 5 bases, and 8 bases lay in between. CDR3 length: 13 amino acids. This chain's CDR3 is CASSARETGELFF. In DNA form, the CDR3 reads TGTGCCAGCAGTGCACGGGAAACCGGGGAGCTGTTTTTT. The complete variable domain, with remaining parts taken from reference TRBV2 and TRBJ2-2, reads EPEVTQTPSHQVTQMGQEVILRCVPISNHLYFYWYRQILGQKVEFLVSFYNNEISEKSEIFDDQFSVERPDGSNFTLKIRSTKLEDSAMYFCASSARETGELFFGEGSRLTVL.

This clone has only one observation. The chain links TRBV9 to TRBJ1-2; D is unclear. Germline lookup yields CDR1 SGDLS and CDR2 YYNGEE. The germline V and J ends were trimmed by 0 bases and 4 bases, with 10 bases remaining between them. CDR3 length: 14 residues. CDR3 sequence reads: CASSVEGSGYGYTF. Here the CDR3 DNA reads TGTGCCAGCAGCGTAGAAGGGAGCGGCTATGGCTACACCTTC.

This clone occurred a few times. The gene calls are TRBV6-5 and TRBJ2-1; no definite D call. V lost 5 bases and J 5 bases, leaving 13 bases between the germline ends. The germline gives CDR1 MNHEY, CDR2 SVGAGI. This CDR3 comprises 14 residues. The CDR3 DNA sequence: TGTGCCAGCAGTCCCCTCGCGATTAACAATGAGCAGTTCTTC. Amino acid sequence: CASSPLAINNEQFF.

This clone was found once. The chain joins TRBV28 to TRBJ1-5; TRBD1 matches at 7 bases. Germline CDR1 and CDR2: MDHEN and SYDVKM. Trimming cost V 5 bases and J 2 bases; bases outside gene matches: 3. This CDR3 comprises 14 residues. The CDR3 region is CASSGTVRNQPQHF. For the CDR3, the DNA is TGTGCCAGCAGTGGGACAGTCCGCAATCAGCCCCAGCATTTT.

This chain links TRBV2 with TRBJ2-2; 7 bases align to TRBD1. Germline V gene lookup returns CDR1 SNHLY and CDR2 FYNNEI. J lost 5 bases, V lost 6 bases, and 9 bases had no gene match. There are 15 residues in the CDR3. The CDR3 loop reads CASRQDRVYTGELFF. As DNA, the CDR3 is TGTGCCAGCAGACAAGACAGGGTGTATACCGGGGAGCTGTTTTTT.

This chain links TRBV30 with TRBJ2-7; perhaps TRBD2 as D (7 bases). The CDR3 spans 11 residues. Germline lookup yields CDR1 GTSNPN and CDR2 SVGIG (reference sequence). V dropped 3 bases and J dropped 6 bases, with 9 bases sitting between them. DNA of the CDR3: TGTGCCTGGAGGGGGGGGGCCGAGCAGTACTTC. It yields the protein CAWRGGAEQYF.

The chain recombines TRBV5-1 with TRBJ1-2; 12 bases agree with TRBD1. CDR1 SGHRS and CDR2 YFSETQ come from the germline V gene. The CDR3 length is 15 residues. The V and J ends lost 1 base and 3 bases, in that order; junction bases with no gene match: 1. The CDR3 is CASSLRDRGHYGYTF. Here the CDR3 DNA reads TGCGCCAGCAGCTTGAGGGACAGGGGGCACTATGGCTACACCTTC.

V usage is TRBV5-5 and J usage is TRBJ2-3, with 8 bases identical to TRBD2. This CDR3 contains 14 residues. Germline CDR1 reads SGHKS; CDR2 reads YYEKEE (reference sequence). The J segment lost 4 bases and the V segment lost 10 bases, leaving 11 bases of the junction unmatched. CDR3: CASLAGPRSDTQYF. CDR3 in DNA: TGTGCCTCTTTAGCGGGGCCAAGATCAGATACGCAGTATTTT.

With respect to this clone: Distinct nucleotide sequences in the sample also encode this CDR3. This chain uses TRBV10-3 with TRBJ2-7; a possible D gene is TRBD1 (7 bases). Trimming removed 3 bases from V and 0 bases from J, with 9 bases in between. CDR3 length: 14 residues. Germline V lookup: CDR1 ENHRY, CDR2 SYGVKD. The CDR3: CAISDRGDSYEQYF. The CDR3, as DNA: TGTGCCATCAGTGACAGGGGGGACTCCTACGAGCAGTACTTC.

The chain is built from TRBV4-2 and TRBJ2-3; a possible D gene is TRBD1 (6 bases). This CDR3 region has 13 residues. V was trimmed by 7 bases and J by 6 bases, leaving 14 bases between them. The germline V gene has CDR1 LGHNA and CDR2 YNFKEQ. The DNA for the CDR3 is TGTGCCAGCATGCCGCCAGGGGTCGATACGCAGTATTTT. Translated, it gives CASMPPGVDTQYF.

The chain is built from TRBV4-2 and TRBJ1-1; 9 positions match TRBD1. This CDR3 region has 15 residues. CDR1 is LGHNA, CDR2 YNFKEQ, per germline. With V trimmed by 1 base and J by 4 bases, 4 bases remained unmatched. The CDR3 here is CASSQGQGVRTEAFF. The CDR3 nucleotides read TGTGCCAGCAGCCAAGGACAGGGGGTACGCACTGAAGCTTTCTTT.

The genes are TRBV12-5 and TRBJ1-5; D remains unclear. Germline loops: CDR1 LGHNT, CDR2 FRNRAP. The CDR3 is made up of 18 amino acids. V lost 6 bases, J lost 3 bases, and 24 bases lay in between. CDR3 sequence: CASGLQRRGQAYNQPQHF. CDR3 nucleotides: TGTGCTAGTGGCCTACAGAGGCGAGGGCAGGCTTACAATCAGCCCCAGCATTTT.

The rearrangement joins TRBV7-9 to TRBJ2-2; TRBD1 matches at 7 bases. This CDR3 spans 17 amino acids. J gave up 3 bases and V 0 bases, and 7 bases lay outside the gene matches. Per germline, CDR1 SEHNR and CDR2 FQNEAQ (reference sequence). CDR3 sequence reads: CASSLAGRGRYTGELFF. In DNA, the CDR3 is TGTGCCAGCAGCTTAGCAGGAAGGGGGCGATACACCGGGGAGCTGTTTTTT.

On this clone itself: Other DNA variants within this sample encode the same CDR3. CDR3 coding DNA: TGTGCCAGCAGTGAACGGAGGGAGACCCAGTACTTC. Translation gives CASSERRETQYF. The chain links TRBV2 to TRBJ2-5; tentative D call: TRBD2 (5 bases). Deletions cut 2 bases from V and 5 bases from J, with 6 bases between. The CDR3 extends over 12 amino acids. CDR1 is SNHLY and CDR2 is FYNNEI in the germline V gene. The entire variable domain, with the rest obtained from reference TRBV2 and TRBJ2-5, is as follows: EPEVTQTPSHQVTQMGQEVILRCVPISNHLYFYWYRQILGQKVEFLVSFYNNEISEKSEIFDDQFSVERPDGSNFTLKIRSTKLEDSAMYFCASSERRETQYFGPGTRLLVL.

The rearrangement links TRBV6-5 to TRBJ1-2, with D perhaps matching TRBD1 (5 bases). The CDR3 totals 16 residues. V was pared by 2 bases and J by 5 bases, with 18 bases between. Germline assignment: CDR1 MNHEY and CDR2 SVGAGI. The CDR3 is CASSYAAGTFGYGYTF. The CDR3 DNA sequence: TGTGCCAGCAGTTACGCGGCAGGGACTTTCGGGTATGGCTACACCTTC.

This chain connects TRBV29-1 to TRBJ1-1; 10 nucleotides match TRBD1. V lost 8 bases, J lost 11 bases, and 11 bases stayed unmatched. The CDR3 spans 12 residues. Germline V gene data show CDR1 as SQVTM and CDR2 as ANQGSEA. The CDR3 DNA reads TGCAGCCTAAGGACAGGGGGTGGCGGGGCTTTCTTT. It yields the protein CSLRTGGGGAFF.

This sequence joins TRBV4-1 and TRBJ2-5; D might be TRBD2 (5 bases). The CDR3 is 13 residues long. Trimming removed 6 bases at V and 4 bases at J, with 12 bases between. CDR1 is MGHRA and CDR2 is YSYEKL in the germline V gene. CDR3 coding DNA: TGCGCCAGCAGTTATGCCCGGGGAGAGACCCAGTACTTC. It translates to CASSYARGETQYF.

CDR3 protein: CASSLDRGSRGETQYF. DNA of the CDR3: TGTGCCAGCAGCTTAGATCGCGGATCGCGGGGAGAGACCCAGTACTTC. J is TRBJ2-5 and V is TRBV11-2; D possibly corresponds to TRBD2 (6 bases). The CDR3 has 16 amino acids. Germline-derived CDR1 and CDR2 are SGHAT and FQNNGV. V was pared by 0 bases and J by 4 bases, with 15 bases between.